These 22 T cell receptor beta chains share one sample of origin, sequenced in a study of blood T cell repertoires in COVID-19. Clones were sequenced by immunoSEQ multiplex PCR, and TCRdb holds only the in-frame ones, with some missing. The table has hundreds of thousands of clones, 70% to 90% seen once. Sequencing used PBMCs or T cells enriched from blood (not recorded which). These receptors came from a man aged 30 to 45 who had recovered from COVID-19.

The CDR3 sequence: CASSYPGYSGELFF. The CDR3 DNA reads TGTGCCAGCAGTTACCCAGGGTATTCCGGGGAGCTGTTTTTT. V is TRBV5-4 and J is TRBJ2-2; maybe TRBD1 (5 bases). Trimming took off 5 bases at V and 6 bases at J, with 14 bases between the two ends. Germline V gives CDR1 SGHNT, CDR2 YYREEE (reference sequence). The CDR3 runs to 14 residues. The full variable domain, rest sourced from reference TRBV5-4 and TRBJ2-2, is ETGVTQSPTHLIKTRGQQVTLRCSSQSGHNTVSWYQQALGQGPQFIFQYYREEENGRGNFPPRFSGLQFPNYSSELNVNALELDDSALYLCASSYPGYSGELFFGEGSRLTVL.

The genes are TRBV5-1 and TRBJ1-6; D is uncertain. Germline CDR1 is SGHRS and CDR2 is YFSETQ. V lost 4 bases and J 0 bases, leaving 14 bases between the germline ends. The CDR3 is made up of 17 amino acids. The DNA of the CDR3 is TGCGCCAGCAGCCCGAACGTCTTGAGCTCCTATAATTCACCCCTCCACTTT. Its protein is CASSPNVLSSYNSPLHF.

V gene TRBV19 combines with J gene TRBJ2-2; 13 bases map to TRBD2. This CDR3 is 18 amino acids long. Losses at the gene ends were 10 bases for V and 7 bases for J; bases not matched to a gene: 18. CDR1 and CDR2 (germline): LNHDA, SQIVND (reference sequence). In DNA form, the CDR3 reads TGTGCCACCCGAAGTCCTCGTACTAGCGGGGGGGCGGTCGGGGAGCTGTTTTTT. The encoded protein is CATRSPRTSGGAVGELFF.

This clone was recorded once. V usage is TRBV7-3 and J usage is TRBJ1-6; D is uncertain. The germline gives CDR1 SGHTA, CDR2 FQGTGA. Trimming took off 2 bases at V and 9 bases at J, with 8 bases between the two ends. The CDR3 loop spans 13 amino acids. The CDR3 region is CASSLSQSSPLHF. The CDR3 region has the DNA TGTGCCAGCAGCTTATCGCAGTCTTCACCCCTCCACTTT.

The gene calls are TRBV5-1 and TRBJ2-2; 7 bases are shared with TRBD2. The CDR3 has 19 residues. With V trimmed by 4 bases and J by 4 bases, 19 bases remained unmatched. Germline CDR1 SGHRS, CDR2 YFSETQ. The CDR3 protein is CASSASQGGDERGTGELFF. The DNA of the CDR3 is TGCGCCAGCAGCGCTTCTCAAGGTGGGGACGAGCGGGGCACCGGGGAGCTGTTTTTT. The entire variable domain, with the rest obtained from reference TRBV5-1 and TRBJ2-2, is as follows: KAGVTQTPRYLIKTRGQQVTLSCSPISGHRSVSWYQQTPGQGLQFLFEYFSETQRNKGNFPGRFSGRQFSNSRSEMNVSTLELGDSALYLCASSASQGGDERGTGELFFGEGSRLTVL.

For the CDR3, the DNA is TGTGCCAGCAGCCAAAGGGGACAGTCGCCCCTTGGGGAAAAACTGTTTTTT. This encodes CASSQRGQSPLGEKLFF. The chain combines TRBV5-4 with TRBJ1-4; 7 bases align to TRBD1. Germline values: CDR1 SGHNT, CDR2 YYREEE (reference sequence). The V gene end was trimmed by 4 bases and the J gene end by 8 bases; junction bases not matched to a gene: 17. The CDR3 totals 17 residues.

This clone was seen a few times. This chain uses TRBV4-3 with TRBJ2-2; D is undetermined. Germline V gene sequence: CDR1 LGHNA, CDR2 YSLEER. The V and J ends lost 3 bases and 7 bases respectively, with 9 bases between them. The CDR3 extends over 13 amino acids. The CDR3 DNA is TGCGCCAGCAGCCACCTGACGGGCGGGGAGCTGTTTTTT. Translating it yields CASSHLTGGELFF.

The table lists this clone with a few counts. The V and J genes are TRBV19 and TRBJ2-3, with D possibly TRBD1 on 6 matching bases. The CDR3 contains 17 residues. Trimming stripped 7 bases from V and 0 bases from J, with 20 bases between. Germline assignment: CDR1 LNHDA and CDR2 SQIVND (reference sequence). Here the CDR3 DNA reads TGTGCCAGTAATCAGGGGCGTTCGGGGTCTAGCACAGATACGCAGTATTTT. This gives the protein CASNQGRSGSSTDTQYF.

The chain recombines TRBV5-6 with TRBJ2-2; perhaps TRBD1 as D (5 bases). Germline V gives CDR1 SGHDT, CDR2 YYEEEE. Trimming stripped 4 bases from V and 5 bases from J, with 21 bases between. This CDR3 spans 17 amino acids. The DNA of the CDR3 is TGTGCCAGCAGCCCTACCTGGGGCCAGGTTGGGACCGGGGAGCTGTTTTTT. Amino acid sequence: CASSPTWGQVGTGELFF.

V usage is TRBV6-6 and J usage is TRBJ1-2, with a tentative D call TRBD1 (5 bases). The CDR3 is 17 amino acids. Germline V gives CDR1 MNHNY, CDR2 SVGAGI (reference sequence). V was pared by 5 bases and J by 3 bases, with 22 bases between. The CDR3 DNA sequence: TGTGCCAGCAGTCTTCAGCCCACGGACACCGCTTACTATGGCTACACCTTC. The encoded protein is CASSLQPTDTAYYGYTF.

The V call is TRBV25-1, the J call TRBJ2-5; a possible D gene is TRBD2 (6 bases). The CDR3 runs to 17 residues. V was pared by 5 bases and J by 0 bases, with 19 bases between. Germline V lookup: CDR1 MGHDK, CDR2 SYGVNS. The CDR3 is CASSPSIPAGYQETQYF. In DNA form, the CDR3 reads TGTGCCAGCAGTCCCTCCATCCCGGCGGGATACCAAGAGACCCAGTACTTC.

V and J are TRBV19 and TRBJ2-5; D is perhaps TRBD2 (6 bases). CDR3 size: 15 residues. Per germline, CDR1 LNHDA and CDR2 SQIVND (reference sequence). V dropped 7 bases and J dropped 1 base, with 16 bases sitting between them. In nucleotides, the CDR3 is TGTGCCAGTAACCGGGACTTCGGGACCCAAGAGACCCAGTACTTC. It encodes CASNRDFGTQETQYF.

The rearrangement links TRBV30 to TRBJ2-7; no firm D call. V lost 0 bases and J 2 bases, leaving 14 bases between the germline ends. The germline V gene has CDR1 GTSNPN and CDR2 SVGIG (reference sequence). The CDR3 is 15 residues long. This chain's CDR3 is CAWSVLNSATYEQYF. In DNA, the CDR3 is TGTGCCTGGAGTGTACTTAACAGTGCAACCTACGAGCAGTACTTC.

A single count supports this clone. In DNA form, the CDR3 reads TGTGCCAGCAGCCAAGAAACGGGACAGGGGTACGAGCAGTACTTC. It yields the protein CASSQETGQGYEQYF. The V call is TRBV3-1 (or the pseudogene TRBV3-2), the J call TRBJ2-7; 10 positions match TRBD1. V lost 0 bases, J lost 4 bases, and 3 bases stayed unmatched. Germline lookup yields CDR1 LGHDT and CDR2 YNNKEL (reference sequence). CDR3 length: 15 amino acids.

This rearrangement joins TRBV5-6 to TRBJ1-1; D remains unclear. The CDR3 covers 16 residues. The V end lost 4 bases, the J end lost 0 bases, and 16 bases lay between the germline ends. In germline, CDR1 is SGHDT, CDR2 YYEEEE. The CDR3 DNA sequence: TGTGCCAGCAGCGGTTATATGGGCCAGATGAACACTGAAGCTTTCTTT. The encoded protein is CASSGYMGQMNTEAFF.

The chain recombines TRBV19 with TRBJ2-7; 9 nucleotides agree with TRBD1. Germline lookup yields CDR1 LNHDA and CDR2 SQIVND (reference sequence). V trimming: 4 bases; J trimming: 4 bases; junction bases outside the gene matches: 8. The CDR3 length is 15 residues. The CDR3 region is CASSSTGGDAYEQYF. The DNA of the CDR3 is TGTGCCAGTAGTAGTACAGGGGGCGACGCGTACGAGCAGTACTTC.

The chain couples TRBV5-6 to TRBJ2-3, with 8 bases matching TRBD2. Germline CDR1 reads SGHDT; CDR2 reads YYEEEE. Unmatched junction bases numbered 2, after V lost 4 bases and J lost 1 base. The CDR3 has 14 amino acids. Here the CDR3 reads CASSAGGGTDTQYF. CDR3 in DNA: TGTGCCAGCAGCGCGGGGGGTGGCACAGATACGCAGTATTTT.

This chain connects TRBV10-3 to TRBJ2-6, with D unclear. Trimming pared 8 bases from V and 0 bases from J, leaving 5 bases between. The CDR3 has 13 residues. CDR1 ENHRY and CDR2 SYGVKD come from the germline V gene. The CDR3 spells CAIANSGANVLTF. The CDR3 nucleotides are TGTGCCATCGCGAACTCTGGGGCCAACGTCCTGACTTTC.

CDR3 protein: CASSQEGLGARGEKLFF. The CDR3 nucleotides are TGCGCCAGCAGCCAAGAAGGATTAGGGGCGCGAGGTGAAAAACTGTTTTTT. V is TRBV4-3 and J is TRBJ1-4; D may be TRBD1 (5 bases). Trimming removed 0 bases at V and 7 bases at J, with 18 bases between. This CDR3 region has 17 residues. Germline CDR1 LGHNA, CDR2 YSLEER.

This sequence joins TRBV18 and TRBJ1-2; D call uncertain. V gave up 3 bases and J gave up 4 bases, with 9 bases separating them. In germline, CDR1 is KGHSH, CDR2 LQKENI. There are 13 residues in the CDR3. The CDR3 protein is CASSPDTSYGYTF. The DNA for the CDR3 is TGTGCCAGCTCACCTGACACAAGCTATGGCTACACCTTC.

This clone was seen just once. The V call is TRBV27, the J call TRBJ1-1; D is uncertain. V lost 5 bases, J lost 4 bases, and 11 bases lay in between. This CDR3 region has 13 residues. Germline assignment: CDR1 MNHEY and CDR2 SMNVEV (reference sequence). The DNA of the CDR3 is TGTGCCAGCAGTCCCCTTTTCGGCACTGAAGCTTTCTTT. Translated: CASSPLFGTEAFF.

The chain employs TRBV27 and TRBJ2-1; 12 bases align to TRBD2. The germline V gene has CDR1 MNHEY and CDR2 SMNVEV (reference sequence). V trimming: 0 bases; J trimming: 6 bases; junction bases outside the gene matches: 3. The CDR3 length is 16 residues. CDR3 bases: TGTGCCAGCAGTTTATCTGCTAGCGGGGGGGGCAATGAGCAGTTCTTC. This translates into CASSLSASGGGNEQFF.